Following are 18 T cell receptor beta chains from one sample sequenced in a study of identical twins. Each CDR3 protein is one row after TCRdb ran MiXCR on the 5' RACE reads. This table has around 490,000 distinct CDR3 sequences, under 25% appearing once. This same sample was also part of a study on yellow fever vaccine responses in identical twins.

The specimen sequenced was CD4+ T cells sorted from blood. The receptors originated from a woman under 30 in good health.

The V call is TRBV27, the J call TRBJ1-1; D is unclear. From germline, CDR1 is MNHEY and CDR2 SMNVEV (reference sequence). The CDR3 is 14 amino acids. The V and J ends lost 1 base and 0 bases respectively, with 6 bases between them. Here the CDR3 reads CASSLWAMNTEAFF. In DNA, the CDR3 is TGTGCCAGCAGTTTATGGGCGATGAACACTGAAGCTTTCTTT.

This clonotype came up once. V and J are TRBV27 and TRBJ2-2; the D gene is possibly TRBD2 (6 bases). Trimming pared 3 bases from V and 3 bases from J, leaving 17 bases between. Germline-derived CDR1 and CDR2 are MNHEY and SMNVEV (reference sequence). This CDR3 contains 17 residues. Written as DNA, the CDR3 is TGTGCCAGCAGTTTGAAAGCAACGGGAGCCCACACCGGGGAGCTGTTTTTT. Its translation: CASSLKATGAHTGELFF.

This chain joins TRBV10-3 and TRBJ1-1; no definite D call. The germline gives CDR1 ENHRY, CDR2 SYGVKD. The CDR3 is made up of 13 amino acids. V was cut by 8 bases and J by 1 base, with 11 bases left in between. The CDR3 DNA is TGTGCCATCCAGTGGGCCTGGAACACTGAAGCTTTCTTT. Residues: CAIQWAWNTEAFF.

The chain joins TRBV18 to TRBJ2-1, with 7 bases identical to TRBD2. Germline CDR1 and CDR2: KGHSH and LQKENI. V was clipped by 4 bases and J by 8 bases; unmatched bases: 11. This CDR3 comprises 15 residues. CDR3 region: CASSQTRTREDEQFF. The CDR3 coding sequence is TGTGCCAGCTCACAAACCCGGACTAGAGAGGATGAGCAGTTCTTC.

This clonotype was detected only a few times. The chain has TRBV10-3 and TRBJ1-1; TRBD1 might be the D (6 bases). The CDR3 totals 14 residues. Germline V gene lookup returns CDR1 ENHRY and CDR2 SYGVKD. Trimming stripped 3 bases from V and 3 bases from J, with 11 bases between. The CDR3 loop reads CAISDRGGDTEAFF. CDR3 DNA: TGTGCCATCAGTGACAGGGGAGGGGACACTGAAGCTTTCTTT.

This clonotype showed up just a few times. The CDR3 is CASSGQGEDTEAFF. In DNA, the CDR3 is TGTGCCAGCAGCGGACAGGGGGAAGACACTGAAGCTTTCTTT. The chain employs TRBV7-9 and TRBJ1-1, with TRBD1 matching over 10 bases. The germline gives CDR1 SEHNR, CDR2 FQNEAQ (reference sequence). V lost 5 bases to trimming and J lost 3 bases; unmatched junction nucleotides: 3. The CDR3 is 14 residues long.

This clonotype was detected a few times. This sequence joins TRBV6-1 and TRBJ2-1; 9 nucleotides line up with TRBD2. Germline assignment: CDR1 MNHNS and CDR2 SASEGT. The CDR3 is 15 residues long. V lost 6 bases, J lost 5 bases, and 8 bases stayed unmatched. The CDR3 DNA reads TGTGCCAGCAGCCGATTTAGCGGGAGCAACAATGAGCAGTTCTTC. Amino acids: CASSRFSGSNNEQFF.

The sample holds a few counts of this clonotype. This chain uses TRBV29-1 with TRBJ1-1; D is ambiguous. With 7 bases removed from V and 1 base from J, the gap between germline ends came to 16 bases. Germline V gene lookup returns CDR1 SQVTM and CDR2 ANQGSEA. The CDR3 has 14 residues. Here the CDR3 DNA reads TGCAGCGCTACAACGGCAGGAGGGAACACTGAAGCTTTCTTT. Translating it yields CSATTAGGNTEAFF.

This clonotype occurred many times. The chain is built from TRBV5-5 and TRBJ1-1, with 8 bases identical to TRBD1. Trimming at V came to 1 base and at J to 5 bases, leaving 7 bases not matched to a gene. Germline V gives CDR1 SGHKS, CDR2 YYEKEE (reference sequence). The CDR3 runs 15 residues. CDR3 loop: CASSLRQGAQTEAFF. The CDR3 DNA reads as TGTGCCAGCAGCTTGCGGCAGGGGGCGCAAACTGAAGCTTTCTTT.

The V and J genes are TRBV10-3 and TRBJ2-1, with 9 bases that match TRBD2. This CDR3 has 15 amino acids. Per germline, CDR1 ENHRY and CDR2 SYGVKD. The V segment lost 3 bases and the J segment 6 bases; nucleotides outside the gene matches: 6. The CDR3: CAISDPSGTSNEQFF. The CDR3 DNA reads TGTGCCATCAGTGACCCTAGCGGGACCAGCAATGAGCAGTTCTTC.

V gene TRBV7-9 combines with J gene TRBJ2-1, with TRBD2 identical over 12 bases. The CDR3 spans 15 residues. Germline CDR1 and CDR2: SEHNR and FQNEAQ (reference sequence). V gave up 4 bases and J gave up 8 bases; unmatched junction bases: 6. CDR3 nucleotide sequence: TGTGCCAGCAGCTGGCGACTAGCGGGAGCTGATGAGCAGTTCTTC. It is translated as CASSWRLAGADEQFF.

This clonotype was observed a handful of times. This chain connects TRBV20-1 to TRBJ2-3, with 8 bases fitting TRBD2. J lost 4 bases, V lost 1 base, and 7 bases had no gene match. The CDR3 spans 15 residues. Germline CDR1 is DFQATT and CDR2 is SNEGSKA (reference sequence). CDR3 nucleotide sequence: TGCAGTGCTAGAGGTCAAGCGGGGGACTCAGATACGCAGTATTTT. This sequence encodes CSARGQAGDSDTQYF.

This clonotype was counted at least ten times. This CDR3 reads CSVHSGRLGTDTQYF. The CDR3, as DNA: TGCAGCGTCCATTCCGGGAGATTGGGCACAGATACGCAGTATTTT. This sequence joins TRBV29-1 and TRBJ2-3, with D tentatively TRBD2 (6 bases). V shed 6 bases and J shed 1 base, with 17 bases lying between them. The CDR3 runs 15 residues. Germline-derived CDR1 and CDR2 are SQVTM and ANQGSEA.

The chain recombines TRBV4-1 with TRBJ2-1; no clear D gene. The CDR3 is 16 residues long. Between the trimmed V and J ends, which lost 1 base and 1 base, there was a span of 11 bases. Germline values: CDR1 MGHRA, CDR2 YSYEKL. The CDR3, as DNA: TGCGCCAGCAGCCAAGCGAATACAGTTTCCTACAATGAGCAGTTCTTC. Protein product: CASSQANTVSYNEQFF.

This chain connects TRBV2 to TRBJ1-2; D gene ambiguous. Germline values: CDR1 SNHLY, CDR2 FYNNEI. The CDR3 loop spans 14 amino acids. Trimming cost V 7 bases and J 8 bases, with 20 bases left between them. The DNA of the CDR3 is TGTGCCAGCATACCCTTCACCCCCACGGGAGGCTACACCTTC. Translating gives CASIPFTPTGGYTF.

This clonotype was found a few times. The V and J genes are TRBV10-2 and TRBJ1-2; 11 bases match TRBD1. After removal of 7 bases from V and 2 bases from J, the junction contained 6 bases not matched to a gene. Looked up from germline, CDR1 is WSHSY and CDR2 is SAAADI. The CDR3 length is 15 residues. CDR3 in DNA: TGCGCCAGCAAAAGGGACAGGGGGGCAAACTATGGCTACACCTTC. It yields the protein CASKRDRGANYGYTF.

Many counts were recorded for this clonotype. This chain links TRBV25-1 with TRBJ1-5; no clear D gene. The V end lost 4 bases, the J end lost 0 bases, and 7 bases lay between the germline ends. Germline assignment: CDR1 MGHDK and CDR2 SYGVNS. CDR3 length: 14 amino acids. The CDR3 is CASSGRSSNQPQHF. The CDR3, as DNA: TGTGCCAGCAGTGGGCGGAGTAGCAATCAGCCCCAGCATTTT. Looking up the rest from reference TRBV25-1 and TRBJ1-5 gives the full variable domain: EADIYQTPRYLVIGTGKKITLECSQTMGHDKMYWYQQDPGMELHLIHYSYGVNSTEKGDLSSESTVSRIRTEHFPLTLESARPSHTSQYLCASSGRSSNQPQHFGDGTRLSIL.

This clonotype has just a few counts. CDR3 amino acids: CASSFGVHNEQFF. For the CDR3, the DNA is TGTGCCAGCAGCTTCGGCGTCCACAATGAGCAGTTCTTC. The rearrangement links TRBV11-3 to TRBJ2-1; no clear D. Trimming removed 3 bases from V and 5 bases from J, with 8 bases in between. Germline V gene sequence: CDR1 SGHNT, CDR2 YENEEA. The CDR3 has 13 residues.